This TCR beta chain was recorded in a study of blood T cell repertoires in COVID-19. Study information: Samples taken during acute and convalescent COVID-19 were collected in the United States, Italy and Spain. From T cells, B-cell-depleted T cells, or PBMCs came the material, which was cDNA or gDNA.

Per the authors' pipeline: Nucleated cell counts were estimated from reference gene primer amplification. Clones were read by immunoSEQ multiplex PCR, and TCRdb kept only the in-frame ones, dropping some. V and J calls and clone size come straight from that table; D and trimming were deduced from the DNA. Among about 200,000 clones, roughly 78% were seen once, and the ten largest hold roughly 12%. The clonotype was recovered from a woman in her 40s with acute or convalescent COVID-19. The source material was peripheral blood.

Written as DNA, the CDR3 is TGTGCCTGGAGTTCGGGGATTACCTACGAGCAGTACTTC. Translating gives CAWSSGITYEQYF. This chain links TRBV30 with TRBJ2-7; tentatively, D is TRBD2 (5 bases). V was clipped by 2 bases and J by 2 bases, with 10 bases between them. Germline-derived CDR1 and CDR2 are GTSNPN and SVGIG (reference sequence). There are 13 residues in the CDR3.